This TCR beta chain was sequenced during a study of human T cells and chemical hapten exposure. Study-wide context: Patch testing was performed with 0.01% DPC on the upper back, with reading at 6 days. Study outcomes and limitations: TCRs at high frequency, those above 1 in 1000, did not change with DPC sensitization. Alopecia in the donors means their immune response may deviate from healthy people's.

Regarding time point: patch test 3, about 24 weeks after DPC sensitization. Treatment noted: therapeutic diphenylcyclopropenone sensitization with weekly scalp DPC. Patch tests were applied only after blood draws. Comments on this clonotype: Its antigen is not identified.

Germline assignment: CDR1 LGHDT and CDR2 YNNKEL (reference sequence). CDR3 length equals 16 residues. V lost 0 bases to trimming and J lost 5 bases, with 14 bases between them. Each CDR3 protein is one row after TCRdb ran MiXCR on the RACE reads. Found here are some 79,000 distinct CDR3 sequences, approximately 11% of them singletons; the top ten hold about 3.5%. Sequencing was performed on whole blood, taken in connection with sensitization to the hapten diphenylcyclopropenone (DPC). The chain combines TRBV3-1 with TRBJ2-1; D may be TRBD2 (6 bases). The TCR originated in a woman aged 45 to 65 with alopecia areata. Some clones in this sample may be carry-over from other donors' samples. For the CDR3, the DNA is TGTGCCAGCAGCCAAGAGGGAGGACTAATAAACAATGAGCAGTTCTTC. Protein: CASSQEGGLINNEQFF.